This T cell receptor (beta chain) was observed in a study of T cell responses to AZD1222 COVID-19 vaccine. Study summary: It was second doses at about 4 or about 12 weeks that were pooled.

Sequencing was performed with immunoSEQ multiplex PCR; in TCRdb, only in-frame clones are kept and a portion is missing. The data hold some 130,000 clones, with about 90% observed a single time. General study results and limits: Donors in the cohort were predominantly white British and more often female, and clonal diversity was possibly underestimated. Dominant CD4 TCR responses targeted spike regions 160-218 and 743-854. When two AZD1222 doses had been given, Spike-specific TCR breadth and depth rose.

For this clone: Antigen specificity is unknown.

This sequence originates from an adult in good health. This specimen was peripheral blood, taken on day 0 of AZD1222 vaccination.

Here the CDR3 reads CASNRERNSPLHF. For the CDR3, the DNA is TGTGCCAGTAACCGGGAGAGGAATTCACCCCTCCACTTT. This chain joins TRBV19 and TRBJ1-6; D is unresolved. Trimming took off 7 bases at V and 7 bases at J, with 11 bases between the two ends. The V gene's germline CDR1 is LNHDA and CDR2 SQIVND (reference sequence). The CDR3 runs to 13 residues.